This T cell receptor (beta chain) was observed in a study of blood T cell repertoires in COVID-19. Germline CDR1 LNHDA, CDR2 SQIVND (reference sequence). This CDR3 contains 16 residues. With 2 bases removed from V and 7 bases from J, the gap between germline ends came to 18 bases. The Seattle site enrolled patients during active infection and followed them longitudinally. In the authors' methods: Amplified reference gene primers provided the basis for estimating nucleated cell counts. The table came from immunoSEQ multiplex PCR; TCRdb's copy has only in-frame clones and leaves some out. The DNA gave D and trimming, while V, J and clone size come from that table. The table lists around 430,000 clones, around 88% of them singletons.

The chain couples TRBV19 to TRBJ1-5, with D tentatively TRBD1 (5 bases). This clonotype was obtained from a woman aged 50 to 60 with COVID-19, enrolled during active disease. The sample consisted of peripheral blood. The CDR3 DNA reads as TGTGCCAGTAGTATAATTGCGGCGGCCGGGGGACAGCCCCAGCATTTT. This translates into CASSIIAAAGGQPQHF.